This TCR beta chain was documented in a study of T cells after yellow fever vaccination. Study in general: Each low-cell-number fraction was prepared by means of SMART-Seq v4 Ultra Low Input.

Making TCR cDNA involved 5'RACE template switching, which added UMIs and a universal primer site. MiXCR, applied by TCRdb to the 5' RACE reads, yields one record per CDR3 protein. The sample shows 620,000 or so distinct CDR3 sequences, 9% to 15% of them seen only once. The ends lost 3 bases at V and 4 bases at J; junction bases unmatched: 9. This CDR3 comprises 15 residues. Looked up from germline, CDR1 is SGHRS and CDR2 is YFSETQ. About this clonotype itself: Its antigen is unidentified.

Overall study results and limits: Abundant clonotypes from the bulk population could have been carried over as contaminants into FACS-sorted repertoires. Weaker, the secondary response had a peak occurring faster, on day 5 versus 15.

This rearrangement joins TRBV5-1 to TRBJ2-7, with 8 bases aligning to TRBD2. This specimen consisted of PBMCs, obtained on the day of the yellow fever booster vaccination. The TCR comes from a man aged 25-45 years who received the YFV17D yellow fever vaccine. CDR3 protein: CASSSSGTRYYEQYF. CDR3 nucleotide sequence: TGCGCCAGCAGCTCCTCCGGGACTAGATATTACGAGCAGTACTTC. The full variable domain, rest sourced from reference TRBV5-1 and TRBJ2-7, is KAGVTQTPRYLIKTRGQQVTLSCSPISGHRSVSWYQQTPGQGLQFLFEYFSETQRNKGNFPGRFSGRQFSNSRSEMNVSTLELGDSALYLCASSSSGTRYYEQYFGPGTRLTVT.